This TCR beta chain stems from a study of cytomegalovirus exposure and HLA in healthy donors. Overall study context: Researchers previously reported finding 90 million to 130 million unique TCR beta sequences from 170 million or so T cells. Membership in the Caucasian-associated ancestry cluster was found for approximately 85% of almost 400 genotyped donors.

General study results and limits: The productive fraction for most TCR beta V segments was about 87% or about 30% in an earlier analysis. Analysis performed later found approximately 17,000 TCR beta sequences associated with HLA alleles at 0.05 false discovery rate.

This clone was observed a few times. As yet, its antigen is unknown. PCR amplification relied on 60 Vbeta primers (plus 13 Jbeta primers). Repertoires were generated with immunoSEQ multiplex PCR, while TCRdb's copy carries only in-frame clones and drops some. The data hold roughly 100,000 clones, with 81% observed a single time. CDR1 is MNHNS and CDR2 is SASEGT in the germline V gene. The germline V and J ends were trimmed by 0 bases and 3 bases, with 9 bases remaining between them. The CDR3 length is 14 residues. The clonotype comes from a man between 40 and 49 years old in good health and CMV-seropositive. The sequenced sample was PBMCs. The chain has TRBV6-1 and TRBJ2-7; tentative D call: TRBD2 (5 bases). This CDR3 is CASSEARAVYEQYF. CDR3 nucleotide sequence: TGTGCCAGCAGTGAAGCGCGGGCGGTCTACGAGCAGTACTTC.